Following are 3 T cell receptor beta chains from one sample sequenced in a study of T cells after yellow fever vaccination. TCRdb independently ran MiXCR on the 5' RACE reads; one entry per CDR3 protein. The sample contains about 160,000 distinct CDR3 sequences, under 7.5% of which appear only once. Specimen: CD4+ T cells sorted from PBMCs, collected less than 6 days after the first yellow fever vaccination. These TCRs come from a young man who received the YFV17D yellow fever vaccine.

At least ten counts were recorded for this clonotype. The chain combines TRBV7-9 with TRBJ2-5; 14 bases line up with TRBD2. This CDR3 spans 14 amino acids. The trim removed 5 bases at V and 5 bases at J, leaving 1 base unmatched. Germline lookup yields CDR1 SEHNR and CDR2 FQNEAQ (reference sequence). The CDR3 loop is CASSRTSGGETQYF. The CDR3 DNA sequence: TGTGCCAGCAGCCGGACTAGCGGGGGGGAGACCCAGTACTTC.

This clonotype was counted a few times. This rearrangement joins TRBV5-1 to TRBJ2-2, with D maybe TRBD1 (5 bases). This CDR3 has 14 residues. The germline V gene encodes CDR1 SGHRS and CDR2 YFSETQ. The ends were cut back, 6 bases at V and 2 bases at J, with 11 bases in the middle. CDR3 nucleotides: TGCGCCAGCAAGGCAGGGCTTAACACCGGGGAGCTGTTTTTT. This gives the protein CASKAGLNTGELFF.

The V and J genes are TRBV7-2 and TRBJ2-1; D tentatively fits TRBD1 or TRBD2 (6 bases each). Germline CDR1 reads SGHTA; CDR2 reads FQGNSA. This CDR3 comprises 13 residues. The V end was cut by 1 base, the J end by 8 bases, with 9 bases between. The CDR3 region is CASSLGGAYEQFF. In DNA form, the CDR3 reads TGTGCCAGCAGCTTAGGGGGGGCTTATGAGCAGTTCTTC. Looking up the rest from reference TRBV7-2 and TRBJ2-1 gives the full variable domain: GAGVSQSPSNKVTEKGKDVELRCDPISGHTALYWYRQSLGQGLEFLIYFQGNSAPDKSGLPSDRFSAERTGGSVSTLTIQRTQQEDSAVYLCASSLGGAYEQFFGPGTRLTVL.